A single sample gave rise to the 26 T cell receptor beta chains below, sequenced in a study of cytomegalovirus exposure and HLA in healthy donors. The study ran its PCR with 60 Vbeta and 13 Jbeta primers. Sequencing was performed with immunoSEQ multiplex PCR; in TCRdb, only in-frame clones are kept and a portion is missing. Here the sample spans roughly 170,000 clones, almost 80% being singletons. Sequencing input: PBMCs. The receptor source for this set is a man aged 25 to 40 in good health and CMV-seronegative.

CDR3 protein: CASSQRASGQGSKYTEAFF. In nucleotides, the CDR3 is TGCGCCAGCAGCCAAAGAGCTTCCGGGCAGGGGTCGAAGTACACTGAAGCTTTCTTT. V and J are TRBV4-3 and TRBJ1-1; tentatively, D is TRBD1 (6 bases). CDR3 length: 19 residues. The V gene's germline CDR1 is LGHNA and CDR2 YSLEER. With 2 bases removed from V and 3 bases from J, the gap between germline ends came to 25 bases.

This clone has more than one count but fewer than ten. The V and J genes are TRBV5-1 and TRBJ2-4; D is perhaps TRBD1 (6 bases). The germline V gene has CDR1 SGHRS and CDR2 YFSETQ. V lost 4 bases and J 0 bases, leaving 11 bases between the germline ends. This CDR3 region has 15 residues. The CDR3 spells CASSPGQLAKNIQYF. The CDR3 DNA is TGCGCCAGCAGCCCTGGACAGCTAGCCAAAAACATTCAGTACTTC.

The V and J genes are TRBV30 and TRBJ2-7, with D perhaps matching TRBD2 (6 bases). Trimming pared 2 bases from V and 3 bases from J, leaving 11 bases between. Germline lookup yields CDR1 GTSNPN and CDR2 SVGIG (reference sequence). This CDR3 spans 13 amino acids. CDR3 coding DNA: TGTGCCTGGAGTCGGGGGAGGTACTACGAGCAGTACTTC. Translation: CAWSRGRYYEQYF.

The gene calls are TRBV5-6 and TRBJ2-1; tentative D call: TRBD2 (6 bases). Trimming pared 0 bases from V and 4 bases from J, leaving 20 bases between. Looked up from germline, CDR1 is SGHDT and CDR2 is YYEEEE. CDR3 length: 18 amino acids. CDR3 protein: CASSLVFNGSRGYNEQFF. The CDR3, as DNA: TGTGCCAGCAGCTTGGTATTCAACGGGAGTCGGGGATACAATGAGCAGTTCTTC.

V gene TRBV10-3 combines with J gene TRBJ2-7; D is undetermined. V was shortened by 5 bases and J by 5 bases, with 10 bases between the two germline ends. The CDR3 runs to 12 residues. Germline-derived CDR1 and CDR2 are ENHRY and SYGVKD. CDR3 bases: TGTGCCATCAGTCACGAGCACGACGAGCAGTACTTC. It specifies CAISHEHDEQYF.

The J gene is TRBJ1-1, the V gene TRBV5-1, with D hard to call. Trimming shortened V by 0 bases and J by 4 bases, and 4 bases separated the two germline ends. This CDR3 has 12 amino acids. Germline-derived CDR1 and CDR2 are SGHRS and YFSETQ. DNA of the CDR3: TGCGCCAGCAGCTTGGTGAGCACTGAAGCTTTCTTT. As protein: CASSLVSTEAFF.

The rearrangement joins TRBV7-2 to TRBJ2-5; D is uncertain. The CDR3 contains 15 residues. Germline V gives CDR1 SGHTA, CDR2 FQGNSA. Deletions cut 2 bases from V and 5 bases from J, with 15 bases between. CDR3 amino acids: CASSLQLSWQETQYF. CDR3 sequence (DNA): TGTGCCAGCAGCTTACAACTATCGTGGCAGGAGACCCAGTACTTC.

The chain employs TRBV19 and TRBJ1-1, with 7 bases that match TRBD1. The CDR3 length is 14 residues. CDR1 is LNHDA and CDR2 is SQIVND in the germline V gene (reference sequence). The junction had 10 bases not matched to a gene; V was cut back by 6 bases and J by 6 bases. The CDR3 DNA is TGTGCCAGTAGCCAGAACAGGGGTGGGGCTGAAGCTTTCTTT. Protein sequence: CASSQNRGGAEAFF.

J is TRBJ2-1 and V is TRBV6-5, with D possibly matching TRBD1 (6 bases). The germline V gene has CDR1 MNHEY and CDR2 SVGAGI. Trimming stripped 6 bases from V and 12 bases from J, with 15 bases between. This CDR3 has 12 residues. The CDR3 reads CASRTPQGTQFF. In nucleotides, the CDR3 is TGTGCCAGCAGAACCCCACAGGGTACGCAGTTCTTC.

V is TRBV7-3 and J is TRBJ2-4, with D tentatively TRBD2 (5 bases). The CDR3 runs 15 residues. V lost 5 bases, J lost 4 bases, and 15 bases lay in between. Germline CDR1 and CDR2: SGHTA and FQGTGA. The CDR3, as DNA: TGTGCCAGCAGCCCGCATAGAGCGGCAAAAAACATTCAGTACTTC. Protein sequence: CASSPHRAAKNIQYF.

The gene calls are TRBV28 and TRBJ1-6; no definite D call. Germline V gene lookup returns CDR1 MDHEN and CDR2 SYDVKM. V shed 6 bases and J shed 10 bases, with 16 bases lying between them. The CDR3 has 14 amino acids. CDR3 in amino acids: CASSSPQVVSPLHF. CDR3 nucleotide sequence: TGTGCCAGCAGCAGTCCCCAGGTAGTATCACCCCTCCACTTT.

The V gene is TRBV15, the J gene TRBJ2-2; 8 bases map to TRBD2. The V gene end was trimmed by 0 bases and the J gene end by 2 bases; junction bases not matched to a gene: 5. The germline V gene has CDR1 LNHNV and CDR2 YYDKDF (reference sequence). The CDR3 runs 17 residues. The CDR3 DNA sequence: TGTGCCACCAGCAGAGATGTAGCGGGACTTAACACCGGGGAGCTGTTTTTT. Translation: CATSRDVAGLNTGELFF.

CDR3: CASSASGTNYNEQFF. The DNA for the CDR3 is TGTGCCAGCAGCGCCTCCGGGACAAACTACAATGAGCAGTTCTTC. The chain combines TRBV9 with TRBJ2-1; D possibly corresponds to TRBD1 (6 bases). This CDR3 has 15 residues. Trimming stripped 3 bases from V and 3 bases from J, with 13 bases between. Germline values: CDR1 SGDLS, CDR2 YYNGEE.

V gene TRBV10-1 combines with J gene TRBJ2-5; maybe TRBD1 (5 bases). TRBJ2-7 explains the end of the DNA better; the J call may be wrong. The CDR3 loop spans 13 amino acids. Germline V gene lookup returns CDR1 WNHNN and CDR2 SYGVQD (reference sequence). The CDR3 is CASSDLDTYEQYF. In nucleotides, the CDR3 is TGCGCCAGCAGTGACTTGGACACCTACGAGCAGTACTTC.

The chain carries TRBV29-1 and TRBJ1-4; D gene ambiguous. This CDR3 is 12 amino acids long. V gave up 4 bases and J gave up 8 bases, with 11 bases separating them. Germline V gene lookup returns CDR1 SQVTM and CDR2 ANQGSEA. The CDR3 loop reads CSVGRRGEKLFF. The CDR3 DNA is TGCAGCGTTGGAAGGCGGGGAGAAAAACTGTTTTTT.

The V call is TRBV19, the J call TRBJ2-7, with 9 bases that match TRBD1. Germline CDR1 LNHDA, CDR2 SQIVND (reference sequence). The ends lost 0 bases at V and 7 bases at J; junction bases unmatched: 7. This CDR3 has 15 amino acids. The CDR3 DNA reads as TGTGCCAGTAGTATAGAAGGACAGGGGTTCTGGGAGCAGTACTTC. It specifies CASSIEGQGFWEQYF.

J is TRBJ1-2 and V is TRBV27, with D perhaps TRBD1 (5 bases). V shed 11 bases and J shed 6 bases, with 16 bases lying between them. This CDR3 has 12 amino acids. Germline V gene lookup returns CDR1 MNHEY and CDR2 SMNVEV (reference sequence). The CDR3 spells CASLGGEDGYTF. The DNA for the CDR3 is TGTGCCTCCCTCGGGGGGGAGGATGGCTACACCTTC.

V is TRBV7-2 and J is TRBJ2-7; D possibly corresponds to TRBD1 (6 bases). The CDR3 is made up of 15 amino acids. Per the germline V gene, CDR1 is SGHTA and CDR2 is FQGNSA. V dropped 7 bases and J dropped 4 bases, with 20 bases sitting between them. The CDR3 region is CASTQGDTTGYEQYF. The DNA for the CDR3 is TGTGCCAGCACCCAAGGGGACACCACTGGGTACGAGCAGTACTTC.

V usage is TRBV5-4 and J usage is TRBJ1-1; D remains unclear. Trimming stripped 4 bases from V and 2 bases from J, with 3 bases between. Germline assignment: CDR1 SGHNT and CDR2 YYREEE (reference sequence). CDR3 length equals 11 residues. CDR3 amino acids: CASSLNTEAFF. CDR3 nucleotide sequence: TGTGCCAGCAGCCTTAACACTGAAGCTTTCTTT. Based on the CDR3 plus reference TRBV5-4 and TRBJ1-1, the full variable domain is ETGVTQSPTHLIKTRGQQVTLRCSSQSGHNTVSWYQQALGQGPQFIFQYYREEENGRGNFPPRFSGLQFPNYSSELNVNALELDDSALYLCASSLNTEAFFGQGTRLTVV.

This clone was counted between two and nine times. The chain recombines TRBV11-2 with TRBJ1-6; D may be TRBD1 (6 bases). The CDR3 consists of 15 residues. Trimming took off 0 bases at V and 10 bases at J, with 13 bases between the two ends. Germline CDR1 SGHAT, CDR2 FQNNGV. CDR3: CASSLDGGANSPLHF. The CDR3 bases are TGTGCCAGCAGCTTAGATGGGGGCGCCAACTCACCCCTCCACTTT.

The rearrangement links TRBV6-5 to TRBJ2-3, with D hard to call. Trimming shortened V by 0 bases and J by 2 bases, and 9 bases separated the two germline ends. This CDR3 is built from 15 residues. In germline, CDR1 is MNHEY, CDR2 SVGAGI. CDR3 bases: TGTGCCAGCAGTTACTCGATGGTACTCACAGATACGCAGTATTTT. Protein sequence: CASSYSMVLTDTQYF.

This clone appeared once. This chain joins TRBV9 and TRBJ2-5; 14 bases line up with TRBD2. V lost 0 bases and J lost 1; bases outside the gene matches: 8. Germline values: CDR1 SGDLS, CDR2 YYNGEE. The CDR3 spans 19 residues. The CDR3 reads CASSVATPTSGGGQETQYF. The CDR3 coding sequence is TGTGCCAGCAGCGTAGCTACCCCGACTAGCGGGGGGGGCCAAGAGACCCAGTACTTC.

This chain joins TRBV6-1 and TRBJ1-3, with 7 bases lining up with TRBD1. Trimming removed 3 bases from V and 4 bases from J; junction bases left unmatched: 0. This CDR3 comprises 13 residues. Germline V gives CDR1 MNHNS, CDR2 SASEGT. The CDR3 loop is CASSEDRGNTIYF. CDR3 nucleotide sequence: TGTGCCAGCAGTGAGGACAGGGGAAACACCATATATTTT.

J is TRBJ2-7 and V is TRBV30; 7 bases match TRBD2. CDR3 size: 13 residues. V was pared by 5 bases and J by 0 bases, with 4 bases of the junction left unmatched. CDR1 and CDR2 (germline): GTSNPN, SVGIG (reference sequence). CDR3 sequence (DNA): TGTGCCTGGGCCGGGACTAACTCCTACGAGCAGTACTTC. This gives the protein CAWAGTNSYEQYF.

A remark on this clone: The junction departs from the called germline gene at one end, perhaps through a read error. This rearrangement joins TRBV7-9 to TRBJ1-1; TRBD1 matches at 8 bases. Germline V gene data show CDR1 as SEHNR and CDR2 as FQNEAQ (reference sequence). The CDR3 contains 14 residues. This chain's CDR3 is CSSSLQGVNTEAFF. CDR3 sequence (DNA): TGTTCCAGCAGCTTACAGGGGGTGAACACTGAAGCTTTCTTT.

This chain's CDR3 is CASSYFTGGPTGELFF. The CDR3 region has the DNA TGTGCCAGCAGCTATTTTACAGGGGGCCCCACCGGGGAGCTGTTTTTT. The gene calls are TRBV5-6 and TRBJ2-2; 9 nucleotides agree with TRBD1. The CDR3 runs 16 residues. The junction had 7 bases not matched to a gene; V was cut back by 3 bases and J by 4 bases. CDR1 is SGHDT and CDR2 is YYEEEE in the germline V gene.